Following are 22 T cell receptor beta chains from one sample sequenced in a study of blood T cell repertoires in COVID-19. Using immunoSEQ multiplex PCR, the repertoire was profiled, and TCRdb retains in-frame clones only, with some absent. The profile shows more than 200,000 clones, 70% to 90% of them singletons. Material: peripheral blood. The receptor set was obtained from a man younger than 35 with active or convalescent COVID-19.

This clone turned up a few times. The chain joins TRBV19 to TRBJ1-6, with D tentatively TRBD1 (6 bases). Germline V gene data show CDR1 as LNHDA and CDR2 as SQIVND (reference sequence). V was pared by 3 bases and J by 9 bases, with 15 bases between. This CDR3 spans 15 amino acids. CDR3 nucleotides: TGTGCCAGTAGTATGTTGGAGGGGGGGGTTTCACCCCTCCACTTT. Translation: CASSMLEGGVSPLHF.

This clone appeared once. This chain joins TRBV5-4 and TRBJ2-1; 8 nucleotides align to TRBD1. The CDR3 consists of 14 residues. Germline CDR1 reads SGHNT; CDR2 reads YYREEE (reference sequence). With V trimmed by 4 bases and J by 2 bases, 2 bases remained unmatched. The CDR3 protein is CASSADRAYNEQFF. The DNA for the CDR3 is TGTGCCAGCAGCGCGGACAGGGCCTACAATGAGCAGTTCTTC.

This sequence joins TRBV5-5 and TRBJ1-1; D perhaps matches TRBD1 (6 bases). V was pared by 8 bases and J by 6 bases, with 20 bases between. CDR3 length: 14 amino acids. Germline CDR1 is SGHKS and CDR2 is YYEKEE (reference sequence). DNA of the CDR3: TGTGCCAGTGAGAGTTTACAGGGATTCGCTGAAGCTTTCTTT. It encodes CASESLQGFAEAFF.

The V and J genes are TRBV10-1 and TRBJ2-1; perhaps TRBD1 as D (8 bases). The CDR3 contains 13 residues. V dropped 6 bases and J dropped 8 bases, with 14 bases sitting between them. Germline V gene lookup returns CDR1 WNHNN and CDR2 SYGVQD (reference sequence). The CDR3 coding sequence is TGCGCCAGCAGAGTTACAGGGGGGGATGAGCAGTTCTTC. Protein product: CASRVTGGDEQFF.

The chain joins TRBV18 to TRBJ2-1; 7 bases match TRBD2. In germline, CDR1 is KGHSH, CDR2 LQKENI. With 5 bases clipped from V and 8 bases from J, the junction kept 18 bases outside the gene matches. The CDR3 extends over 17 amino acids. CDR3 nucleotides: TGTGCCAGCTCATCTCTAGCGGACCTACAATTTGCTTATGAGCAGTTCTTC. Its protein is CASSSLADLQFAYEQFF.

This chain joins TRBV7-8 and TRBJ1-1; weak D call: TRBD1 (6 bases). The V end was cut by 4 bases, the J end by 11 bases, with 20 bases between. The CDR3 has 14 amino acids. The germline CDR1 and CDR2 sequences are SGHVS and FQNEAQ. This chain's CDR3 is CASSYAGVVSLAFF. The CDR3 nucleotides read TGTGCCAGCAGCTACGCAGGGGTAGTTAGTCTTGCTTTCTTT.

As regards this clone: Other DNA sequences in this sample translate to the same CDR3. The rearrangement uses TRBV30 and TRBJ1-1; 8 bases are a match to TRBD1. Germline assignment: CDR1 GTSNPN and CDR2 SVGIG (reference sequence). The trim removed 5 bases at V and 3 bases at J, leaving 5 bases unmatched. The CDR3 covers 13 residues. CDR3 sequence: CAWGRGLDTEAFF. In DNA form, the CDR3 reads TGTGCCTGGGGCAGGGGGCTCGACACTGAAGCTTTCTTT.

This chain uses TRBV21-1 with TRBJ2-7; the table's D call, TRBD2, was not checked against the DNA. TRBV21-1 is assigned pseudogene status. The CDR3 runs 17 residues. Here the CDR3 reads CASIPFPPGLLSYEQYF. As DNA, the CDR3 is TGTGCCAGCATCCCCTTCCCCCCAGGACTACTTTCCTACGAGCAGTACTTC.

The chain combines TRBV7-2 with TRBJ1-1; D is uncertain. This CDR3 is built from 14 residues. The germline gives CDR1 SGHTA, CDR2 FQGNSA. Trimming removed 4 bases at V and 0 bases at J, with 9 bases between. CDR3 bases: TGTGCCAGCAGCTCCCGGTTAGTGAACACTGAAGCTTTCTTT. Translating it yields CASSSRLVNTEAFF.

The CDR3 sequence: CASRLRQGVRAEAFF. Written as DNA, the CDR3 is TGTGCCAGCAGGCTTCGACAGGGGGTTCGGGCTGAAGCTTTCTTT. The chain couples TRBV6-5 to TRBJ1-1, with 9 bases lining up with TRBD1. The V segment lost 6 bases and the J segment 6 bases; nucleotides outside the gene matches: 11. The germline V gene has CDR1 MNHEY and CDR2 SVGAGI. The CDR3 length is 15 residues.

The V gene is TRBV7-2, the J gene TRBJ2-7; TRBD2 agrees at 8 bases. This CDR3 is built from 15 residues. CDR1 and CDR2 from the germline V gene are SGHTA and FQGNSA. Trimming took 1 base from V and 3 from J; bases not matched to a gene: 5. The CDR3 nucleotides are TGTGCCAGCAGCTTAGTCTCCAGCGGGGGCTACGAGCAGTACTTC. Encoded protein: CASSLVSSGGYEQYF.

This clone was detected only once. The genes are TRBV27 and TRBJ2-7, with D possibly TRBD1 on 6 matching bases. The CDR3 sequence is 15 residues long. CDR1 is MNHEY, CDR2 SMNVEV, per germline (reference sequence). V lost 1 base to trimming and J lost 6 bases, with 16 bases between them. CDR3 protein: CASSLWGQGSFEQYF. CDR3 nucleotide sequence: TGTGCCAGCAGTTTATGGGGGCAGGGGAGTTTCGAGCAGTACTTC.

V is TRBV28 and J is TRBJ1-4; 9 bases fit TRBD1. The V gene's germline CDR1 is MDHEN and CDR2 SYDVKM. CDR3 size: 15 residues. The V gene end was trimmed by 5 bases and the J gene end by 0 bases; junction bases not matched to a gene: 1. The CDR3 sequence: CASSDRGTTNEKLFF. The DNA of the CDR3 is TGTGCCAGCAGTGACAGGGGGACAACTAATGAAAAACTGTTTTTT.

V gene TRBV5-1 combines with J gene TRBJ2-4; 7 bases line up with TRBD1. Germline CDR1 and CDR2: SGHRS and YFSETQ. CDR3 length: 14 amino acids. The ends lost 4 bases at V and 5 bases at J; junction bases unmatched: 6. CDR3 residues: CASSSGDRENIQYF. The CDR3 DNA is TGCGCCAGCAGCAGCGGAGACAGGGAAAACATTCAGTACTTC.

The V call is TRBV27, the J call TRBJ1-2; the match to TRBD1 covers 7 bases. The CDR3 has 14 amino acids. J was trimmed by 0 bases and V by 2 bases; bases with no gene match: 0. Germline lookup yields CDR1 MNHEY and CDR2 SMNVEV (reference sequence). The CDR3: CASSLTGANYGYTF. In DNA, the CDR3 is TGTGCCAGCAGTTTAACAGGGGCTAACTATGGCTACACCTTC.

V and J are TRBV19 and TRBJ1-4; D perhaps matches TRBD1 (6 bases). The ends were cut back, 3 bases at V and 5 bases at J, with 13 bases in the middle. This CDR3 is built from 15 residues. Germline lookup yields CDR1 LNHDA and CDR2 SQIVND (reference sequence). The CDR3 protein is CASSISGTPNEKLFF. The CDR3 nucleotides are TGTGCCAGTAGTATTTCCGGGACACCAAATGAAAAACTGTTTTTT.

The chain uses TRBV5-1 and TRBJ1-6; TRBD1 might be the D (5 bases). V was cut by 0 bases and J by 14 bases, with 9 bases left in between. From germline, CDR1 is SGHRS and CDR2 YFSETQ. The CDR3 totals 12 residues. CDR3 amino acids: CASSLEPGALHF. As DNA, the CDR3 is TGCGCCAGCAGCTTGGAACCGGGGGCCCTCCACTTT.

The CDR3: CASSPRTGDPIVSEAFF. The CDR3 coding sequence is TGTGCCAGCTCACCAAGGACAGGAGACCCAATAGTTTCTGAAGCTTTCTTT. The chain is built from TRBV18 and TRBJ1-1, with 7 bases fitting TRBD1. Germline trimming cut 2 bases from V and 6 bases from J; bases unmatched to any gene: 15. Germline assignment: CDR1 KGHSH and CDR2 LQKENI. The CDR3 is 17 amino acids.

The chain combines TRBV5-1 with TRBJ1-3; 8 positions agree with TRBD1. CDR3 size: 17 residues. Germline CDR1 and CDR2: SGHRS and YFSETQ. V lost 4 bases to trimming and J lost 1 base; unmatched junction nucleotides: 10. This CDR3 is CASSGDSTGVSGNTIYF. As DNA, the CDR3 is TGCGCCAGCAGCGGCGACTCGACAGGGGTTTCTGGAAACACCATATATTTT.

The CDR3 region has the DNA TGTGCCAGCAGCCAAACGGACAGGACTGAAGCTTTCTTT. It translates to CASSQTDRTEAFF. This chain connects TRBV5-8 to TRBJ1-1; 7 bases map to TRBD1. This CDR3 is 13 amino acids long. Looked up from germline, CDR1 is SGHTS and CDR2 is YDEGEE. Trimming cost V 4 bases and J 5 bases; bases outside gene matches: 5. Full variable domain (outside the CDR3, taken from reference TRBV5-8 and TRBJ1-1): EAGVTQSPTHLIKTRGQQATLRCSPISGHTSVYWYQQALGLGLQFLLWYDEGEERNRGNFPPRFSGRQFPNYSSELNVNALELEDSALYLCASSQTDRTEAFFGQGTRLTVV.

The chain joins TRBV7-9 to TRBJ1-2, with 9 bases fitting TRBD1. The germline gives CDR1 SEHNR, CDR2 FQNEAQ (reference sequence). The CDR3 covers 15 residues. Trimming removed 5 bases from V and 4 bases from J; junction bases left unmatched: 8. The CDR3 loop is CASSPATGGVYGYTF. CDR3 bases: TGTGCCAGCAGCCCGGCGACAGGGGGGGTCTATGGCTACACCTTC.

CDR3 DNA sequence: TGTGCCAGCAGCCATCCGGGACAGGGGGCTGCAGGGGCCAACGTCCTGACTTTC. It yields the protein CASSHPGQGAAGANVLTF. This chain links TRBV9 with TRBJ2-6, with 12 bases aligning to TRBD1. The CDR3 loop spans 18 amino acids. V was pared by 4 bases and J by 4 bases, with 9 bases of the junction left unmatched. CDR1 and CDR2 from the germline V gene are SGDLS and YYNGEE.